This T cell receptor beta chain was identified during a study of T cells in tuberculosis. Here immunoSEQ multiplex PCR was the method, and the copy in TCRdb shows in-frame clones only, minus some. The sample consists of about 88,000 clones, roughly 88% of them appearing once. CDR1 and CDR2 from the germline V gene are SGHRS and YFSETQ. There are 14 residues in the CDR3. Between the trimmed V and J ends, which lost 0 bases and 5 bases, there was a span of 9 bases. Thawed, overnight-rested PBMC were stained with GMM-loaded CD1B tetramer, viability dye and anti-CD3, then sorted. The lipid loaded on the CD1B tetramers was C32 glucose monomycolate from Rhodococcus equi. Approximately 95,000 tetramer-negative cells were sorted from each donor.

The sequence came from an adult woman with latent tuberculosis. The chain has TRBV5-1 and TRBJ2-4; D gene ambiguous. The sequenced sample was CD1b-GMM tetramer-negative cells sorted from PBMCs. The CDR3 sequence: CASSLGQAQNIQYF. The CDR3 bases are TGCGCCAGCAGCTTGGGCCAGGCCCAAAACATTCAGTACTTC.